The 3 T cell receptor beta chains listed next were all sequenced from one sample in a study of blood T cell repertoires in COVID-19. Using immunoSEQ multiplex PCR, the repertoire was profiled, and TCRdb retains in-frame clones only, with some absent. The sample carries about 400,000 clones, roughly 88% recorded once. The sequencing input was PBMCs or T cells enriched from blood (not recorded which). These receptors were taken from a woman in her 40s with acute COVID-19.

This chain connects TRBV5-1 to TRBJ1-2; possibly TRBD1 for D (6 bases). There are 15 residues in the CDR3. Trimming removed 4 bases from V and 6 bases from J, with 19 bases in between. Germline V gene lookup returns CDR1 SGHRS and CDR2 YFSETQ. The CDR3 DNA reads TGCGCCAGCAGCCTCAATAGGGGGGGAGTGGATGGCTACACCTTC. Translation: CASSLNRGGVDGYTF.

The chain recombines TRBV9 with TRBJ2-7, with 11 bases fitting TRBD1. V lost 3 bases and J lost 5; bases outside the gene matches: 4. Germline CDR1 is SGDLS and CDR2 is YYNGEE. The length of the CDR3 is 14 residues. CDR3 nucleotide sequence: TGTGCCAGCAGCGCCGGACAGGGGGCGGACGAGCAGTACTTC. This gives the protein CASSAGQGADEQYF.

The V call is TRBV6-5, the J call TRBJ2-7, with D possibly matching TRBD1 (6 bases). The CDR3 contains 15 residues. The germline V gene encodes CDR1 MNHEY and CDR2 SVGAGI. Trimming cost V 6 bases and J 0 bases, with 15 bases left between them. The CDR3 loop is CASSPGTIPSYEQYF. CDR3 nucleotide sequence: TGTGCCAGCAGCCCAGGGACAATCCCCTCCTACGAGCAGTACTTC.